This TCR beta chain is drawn from a study of chemoradiotherapy in HPV16-positive cancers. Whole-study results and caveats: Functional assays defining HPV-specific T cells used only a couple of HPV16-positive patients. Candidate HPV-specific clones and E7-related TCR motifs grew in tumor during treatment.

A remark on this clone: Its antigen is not identified.

Samples were taken several times over chemoradiotherapy. Profiling relied on immunoSEQ multiplex PCR, and the TCRdb table lists in-frame clones only, not all of them. The sample holds 20,000 to 25,000 clones, about 87% seen once. The sequence derives from a human donor with HPV-associated anogenital cancer. This sample comprised blood, obtained from a patient who underwent chemoradiotherapy.

The DNA for the CDR3 is TGTGCCAGTAGTATGAGGACAGCCGGGGAGCTGTTTTTT. Translated: CASSMRTAGELFF. J is TRBJ2-2 and V is TRBV19, with a tentative D call TRBD1 (6 bases). V was pared by 3 bases and J by 6 bases, with 8 bases between. From germline, CDR1 is LNHDA and CDR2 SQIVND (reference sequence). The CDR3 spans 13 residues.